The rows below give T cell receptor beta chains drawn from one sample of a study of beta chain features in type 1 diabetes. The repertoire was sequenced with immunoSEQ multiplex PCR; TCRdb's copy has only in-frame clones and lacks some. The table lists approximately 470,000 clones, over 25% of them singletons. The material sequenced was naive CD4+ T cells from blood. The origin of the receptors is a man in his late teens or twenties in good health. Each CDR3 is given with its conserved first and last residue. D genes are given only for firm matches. Clone size is given for some rows only: seen once, a few or many times, or a class if the clone is expanded.

clone size	V gene	D gene	J gene	CDR3 DNA	CDR3 protein
-	TRBV4-3	-	TRBJ1-4	TGCGCCAGCAGCCAAGGGGCCGCAGGGAACGTTGAAAAACTGTTTTTT	CASSQGAAGNVEKLFF
-	TRBV7-2	-	TRBJ2-7	TGTGCCAGCAGCTTTGGCGTGAGCTACTACGAGCAGTACTTC	CASSFGVSYYEQYF
-	TRBV30	-	TRBJ1-5	TGTGCCTGGAGTAAAGGCGGCAATCAGCCCCAGCATTTT	CAWSKGGNQPQHF
-	TRBV6-5	-	TRBJ1-2	TGTGCCAGTTCGGGGACGGCTACCTCTAACTATGGCTACACCTTC	CASSGTATSNYGYTF
-	TRBV7-3	-	TRBJ2-1	TGTGCCAGCAGCCCGATAAACATAGGGGCCCGTCCGTTCTTC	CASSPINIGARPFF
-	TRBV30	-	TRBJ2-7	TGTGCCTGGAGTGTCGGAGGAACTTGGCTTTACGAGCAGTACTTC	CAWSVGGTWLYEQYF
few	TRBV5-1	-	TRBJ2-2	TGCGCCAGCAGCTTGCAGGGGCAAACCGGGGAGCTGTTTTTT	CASSLQGQTGELFF
-	TRBV11-2	-	TRBJ2-6	TGTGCCAGCAGCGCTAACTCTGGGGCCAACGTCCTGACTTTC	CASSANSGANVLTF
few	TRBV4-3	-	TRBJ2-1	TGCGCCAGCAGCCAAGGTGCCGAGGCGGCGTACAATGAGCAGTTCTTC	CASSQGAEAAYNEQFF
-	TRBV6-5	TRBD2	TRBJ2-7	TGTGCCAGCAGTTACCTCGTAGCGGGAGTCACCCACGAGCAGTACTTC	CASSYLVAGVTHEQYF
few	TRBV5-1	TRBD1	TRBJ2-7	TGCGCCAGCAGCTTACAGGGGACCTACGAGCAGTACTTC	CASSLQGTYEQYF
-	TRBV14	-	TRBJ2-3	TGTGCCAGCAGCCAAGGTCTGGGAGTACTCACAGATACGCAGTATTTT	CASSQGLGVLTDTQYF
-	TRBV4-2	TRBD2	TRBJ2-7	TGTGCCAGCAGCCAAGGAAGTGGCGGGAGGGCAGACGAGCAGTACTTC	CASSQGSGGRADEQYF
-	TRBV29-1	-	TRBJ2-1	TGCAGCGTAAAAAACAATGAGCAGTTCTTC	CSVKNNEQFF
-	TRBV27	TRBD1	TRBJ2-7	TGTGCCAGCAGTTTGCGACAGGGGACCGAGCAGTACTTC	CASSLRQGTEQYF
few	TRBV28	-	TRBJ2-1	TGTGCCAGCTGGGACCTAAGCTCCTACAATGAGCAGTTCTTC	CASWDLSSYNEQFF
-	TRBV9	-	TRBJ2-3	TGTGCCAGCAGCCAAGAAGGGTGGGGCACAGATACGCAGTATTTT	CASSQEGWGTDTQYF
-	TRBV30	TRBD1	TRBJ2-7	TGTGCCTGGAGCGGGACAGAATACGAGCAGTACTTC	CAWSGTEYEQYF
-	TRBV5-4	TRBD2	TRBJ2-1	TGTGCCAGCAGCCCGCGGACTAGCGGGAGAGCATACAATGAGCAGTTCTTC	CASSPRTSGRAYNEQFF
few	TRBV4-1	-	TRBJ2-6	TGCGCCAGCAGCCAAGAAAGGTTAGCTGGGGCCAACGTCCTGACTTTC	CASSQERLAGANVLTF
-	TRBV30	TRBD1	TRBJ1-2	TGTGCCTGGAGTAGGGACAGTGAGGGCTACACCTTC	CAWSRDSEGYTF
few	TRBV29-1	-	TRBJ2-7	TGCAGCGCAACGTCTGGATACTACGAGCAGTACTTC	CSATSGYYEQYF